This T cell receptor (beta chain) was captured in a study of neurological immune-mediated disorders. Study conclusions and caveats: According to phylogenetic grouping, one related-CDR3 cluster, a possible signature, contained the repertoires of 18 of 34 multiple sclerosis patients. The authors found no clinical or MRI feature associated with the multiple sclerosis repertoire cluster.

In this sample, this clonotype turned up many times. Its specificity is unknown. The V and J ends lost 4 bases and 8 bases respectively, with 15 bases between them. Looked up from germline, CDR1 is MDHEN and CDR2 is SYDVKM. The CDR3 has 14 residues. With 10-nucleotide random UMIs included, cDNA was synthesized by 5'RACE. Every sequencing run gave over 170 million TCR-beta sequences, taken from 15-18 subjects. TCRdb re-called the 5' RACE reads through MiXCR, storing one row per CDR3 protein. The table includes about 58,000 distinct CDR3 sequences, 3.6% detected once. The clonotype comes from a man aged 30-40 years with multiple sclerosis. This chain joins TRBV28 and TRBJ2-1, with D unclear. The source material was PBMCs. CDR3 bases: TGTGCCAGCAGTTCCGGGCCGCGACCCTATGAGCAGTTCTTC. Residues: CASSSGPRPYEQFF.